This entry lists 22 T cell receptor beta chains sequenced from one sample in a study of blood T cell repertoires in COVID-19 (dated by TCRdb to 2020 to 2021). Receptors were amplified or captured by the immunoSEQ multiplex PCR assay. The source is immuneACCESS, and TCRdb retained only in-frame sequences with V and J called. Part of the clones is not carried over; for the studies checked, unresolved V genes explain less than half of this, and the remainder is unexplained. Within this sample are some 300,000 clones, with just under 85% of them counted one time only. In total, the top ten clones hold 4.1% of the sample. The source material was peripheral blood. The source of these receptors is a woman in her forties or fifties with active or convalescent COVID-19.

The gene calls are TRBV5-4 and TRBJ1-6; the match to TRBD1 covers 8 bases. V shed 5 bases, J shed 7 bases, and the junction held 11 bases outside the gene matches. The CDR3 extends over 16 amino acids. CDR1 SGHNT and CDR2 YYREEE come from the germline V gene (reference sequence). CDR3 amino acids: CASRRTGYEQNSPLHF. The CDR3 DNA sequence: TGTGCCAGCAGACGGACAGGGTACGAGCAAAATTCACCCCTCCACTTT. Filled out from reference TRBV5-4 and TRBJ1-6, the complete variable domain reads ETGVTQSPTHLIKTRGQQVTLRCSSQSGHNTVSWYQQALGQGPQFIFQYYREEENGRGNFPPRFSGLQFPNYSSELNVNALELDDSALYLCASRRTGYEQNSPLHFGNGTRLTVT.

The chain links TRBV2 to TRBJ2-4; no clear D gene. CDR1 is SNHLY and CDR2 is FYNNEI in the germline V gene. V was shortened by 3 bases and J by 0 bases, with 12 bases between the two germline ends. The CDR3 contains 16 residues. CDR3 DNA: TGTGCCAGCAGTGACAAAGCGAGGCTAGCCAAAAACATTCAGTACTTC. Translated, it gives CASSDKARLAKNIQYF.

The chain is built from TRBV7-8 and TRBJ2-1; 8 bases are shared with TRBD1. The CDR3 has 18 residues. Per the germline V gene, CDR1 is SGHVS and CDR2 is FQNEAQ. V lost 4 bases to trimming and J lost 0 bases; unmatched junction nucleotides: 11. This CDR3 is CASSSGTGRTSSYNEQFF. DNA for the CDR3: TGTGCCAGCAGCTCCGGGACAGGCCGGACCAGCTCCTACAATGAGCAGTTCTTC.

The CDR3 sequence: CASSQVRRPEAFF. CDR3 sequence (DNA): TGCGCCAGCAGCCAAGTTCGCAGGCCGGAAGCTTTCTTT. The gene calls are TRBV4-1 and TRBJ1-1; no clear D. V was shortened by 1 base and J by 8 bases, with 11 bases between the two germline ends. The germline V gene has CDR1 MGHRA and CDR2 YSYEKL. This CDR3 region has 13 residues.

The chain joins TRBV11-3 to TRBJ1-1; 7 nucleotides align to TRBD1. Unmatched junction bases numbered 4, after V lost 5 bases and J lost 4 bases. The length of the CDR3 is 13 residues. Germline V gene sequence: CDR1 SGHNT, CDR2 YENEEA. CDR3: CASSKGASTEAFF. CDR3 sequence (DNA): TGTGCCAGCAGCAAGGGGGCTTCCACTGAAGCTTTCTTT.

The rearrangement joins TRBV11-2 to TRBJ2-1, with TRBD2 identical over 9 bases. CDR1 SGHAT and CDR2 FQNNGV come from the germline V gene. This CDR3 is 16 amino acids long. Unmatched junction bases numbered 11, after V lost 1 base and J lost 10 bases. The CDR3 coding sequence is TGTGCCAGCAGCTTAGGGACGACTAGCGGTCCGGGGGAGCAGTTCTTC. This codes for CASSLGTTSGPGEQFF.

The V call is TRBV10-3, the J call TRBJ1-2, with D possibly TRBD1 on 5 matching bases. The CDR3 loop spans 13 amino acids. The V gene's germline CDR1 is ENHRY and CDR2 SYGVKD. V lost 4 bases and J 3 bases, leaving 9 bases between the germline ends. The CDR3 DNA follows: TGTGCCATCAGTGGCAGGGAGGACTATGGCTACACCTTC. Protein product: CAISGREDYGYTF.

This clone was seen more than once but under ten times. This chain links TRBV30 with TRBJ1-5; no clear D gene. The CDR3 consists of 15 residues. Germline assignment: CDR1 GTSNPN and CDR2 SVGIG (reference sequence). V dropped 1 base and J dropped 0 bases, with 10 bases sitting between them. The CDR3, as DNA: TGTGCCTGGAGTGCCGGACTGTCTAGCAATCAGCCCCAGCATTTT. Amino acids: CAWSAGLSSNQPQHF. Complete variable domain (other parts from reference TRBV30 and TRBJ1-5): SQTIHQWPATLVQPVGSPLSLECTVEGTSNPNLYWYRQAAGRGLQLLFYSVGIGQISSEVPQNLSASRPQDRQFILSSKKLLLSDSGFYLCAWSAGLSSNQPQHFGDGTRLSIL.

The V and J genes are TRBV10-3 and TRBJ2-3; the match to TRBD2 covers 8 bases. The CDR3 extends over 14 amino acids. With V trimmed by 10 bases and J by 3 bases, 9 bases remained unmatched. The germline CDR1 and CDR2 sequences are ENHRY and SYGVKD. In DNA form, the CDR3 reads TGTGCCACGGCGGCCAGCGGGAGTACAGATACGCAGTATTTT. It codes for CATAASGSTDTQYF.

The chain couples TRBV7-2 to TRBJ2-1; tentatively, D is TRBD2 (6 bases). Per germline, CDR1 SGHTA and CDR2 FQGNSA. The CDR3 contains 13 residues. V was clipped by 5 bases and J by 4 bases, with 9 bases between them. Here the CDR3 reads CASSAGTYNEQFF. CDR3 coding DNA: TGTGCCAGCAGCGCCGGGACTTACAATGAGCAGTTCTTC.

The chain recombines TRBV7-8 with TRBJ2-7; TRBD2 matches 12 bases. V lost 4 bases, J lost 1 base, and 2 bases stayed unmatched. Germline lookup yields CDR1 SGHVS and CDR2 FQNEAQ. The CDR3 is 15 residues long. The CDR3 loop reads CASSWTSGISYEQYF. CDR3 DNA sequence: TGTGCCAGCAGCTGGACTAGCGGGATTTCCTACGAGCAGTACTTC.

CDR3 sequence (DNA): TGTGCTAGTGGTACCCGGACAGGGAAAAAACAGCCCCAGCATTTT. Translating gives CASGTRTGKKQPQHF. This chain links TRBV12-5 with TRBJ1-5; the match to TRBD1 covers 8 bases. Trimming took 5 bases from V and 7 from J; bases not matched to a gene: 10. This CDR3 is 15 amino acids long. Looked up from germline, CDR1 is LGHNT and CDR2 is FRNRAP.

As regards this clone: Other nucleotide sequences in the sample specify the same CDR3. This chain connects TRBV18 to TRBJ2-2; D possibly corresponds to TRBD1 (7 bases). Germline CDR1 reads KGHSH; CDR2 reads LQKENI. V was shortened by 5 bases and J by 5 bases, with 15 bases between the two germline ends. The CDR3 covers 15 residues. CDR3 protein: CASSTRQGGTGELFF. Here the CDR3 DNA reads TGTGCCAGCTCAACAAGGCAGGGGGGAACCGGGGAGCTGTTTTTT.

The V gene is TRBV2, the J gene TRBJ2-5; 9 bases fit TRBD2. Trimming at V came to 8 bases and at J to 2 bases, leaving 6 bases not matched to a gene. The CDR3 consists of 14 residues. Germline V gene lookup returns CDR1 SNHLY and CDR2 FYNNEI. Here the CDR3 DNA reads TGTGCCAGCGAGCGGGAGGTCGGGCAAGAGACCCAGTACTTC. Encoded protein: CASEREVGQETQYF.

V usage is TRBV2 and J usage is TRBJ2-3; 9 bases align to TRBD2. Trimming cost V 11 bases and J 1 base; bases outside gene matches: 10. The germline V gene encodes CDR1 SNHLY and CDR2 FYNNEI. This CDR3 contains 15 residues. For the CDR3, the DNA is TGTGCCGTTACAGCTAGCGGGACGGGCACAGATACGCAGTATTTT. This encodes CAVTASGTGTDTQYF.

This chain joins TRBV12-3 or TRBV12-4 and TRBJ1-2, with TRBD1 identical over 10 bases. CDR3 size: 13 residues. J gave up 7 bases and V 5 bases, and 4 bases lay outside the gene matches. CDR3 nucleotides: TGTGCCAGCAGTCCCGGGACAGGGGCTGGCTACACCTTC. It translates to CASSPGTGAGYTF.

V gene TRBV27 combines with J gene TRBJ1-2, with 7 bases matching TRBD1. V lost 7 bases, J lost 4 bases, and 9 bases stayed unmatched. Germline CDR1 is MNHEY and CDR2 is SMNVEV (reference sequence). The CDR3 runs to 14 residues. Here the CDR3 reads CASKPSGTVYGYTF. In nucleotides, the CDR3 is TGTGCCAGCAAACCCTCTGGGACAGTCTATGGCTACACCTTC.

This sequence joins TRBV6-5 and TRBJ1-2; D gene uncertain. This CDR3 comprises 15 residues. Germline V lookup: CDR1 MNHEY, CDR2 SVGAGI. V lost 3 bases and J lost 2, with 13 bases in between. CDR3 sequence: CASSYFYGENYGYTF. Here the CDR3 DNA reads TGTGCCAGCAGTTATTTCTATGGGGAGAACTATGGCTACACCTTC.

This rearrangement joins TRBV30 to TRBJ1-2; 8 nucleotides align to TRBD1. The junction had 13 bases not matched to a gene; V was cut back by 2 bases and J by 2 bases. The CDR3 is 17 amino acids. The germline CDR1 and CDR2 sequences are GTSNPN and SVGIG (reference sequence). The DNA of the CDR3 is TGTGCCTGGAGTCCGTGGACAGGGATCCCCATAAACTATGGCTACACCTTC. Translated: CAWSPWTGIPINYGYTF.

The rearrangement uses TRBV30 and TRBJ1-5, with unresolved D. Between the trimmed V and J ends, which lost 5 bases and 7 bases, there was a span of 18 bases. The germline gives CDR1 GTSNPN, CDR2 SVGIG (reference sequence). The CDR3 covers 14 residues. CDR3 bases: TGTGCCTGGGCCGGAGGAGGCGGGCGACAGCCCCAGCATTTT. This translates into CAWAGGGGRQPQHF.

This chain connects TRBV5-1 to TRBJ1-3, with no clear D. V lost 0 bases to trimming and J lost 6 bases, with 10 bases between them. The germline CDR1 and CDR2 sequences are SGHRS and YFSETQ. The CDR3 consists of 14 residues. The CDR3 reads CASSLGRDLNTIYF. The CDR3 DNA is TGCGCCAGCAGCTTGGGGAGAGACCTAAACACCATATATTTT.

CDR3 sequence (DNA): TGTGCCAGTGCGGGAGTGGGTATAGAGACCCAGTACTTC. Translated, it gives CASAGVGIETQYF. The chain uses TRBV19 and TRBJ2-5; 7 positions agree with TRBD2. Germline V gives CDR1 LNHDA, CDR2 SQIVND (reference sequence). With 8 bases clipped from V and 4 bases from J, the junction kept 7 bases outside the gene matches. The CDR3 has 13 residues.